The next 32 T cell receptor beta chains were all read from a single sample in a study of blood T cell repertoires in COVID-19. Here immunoSEQ multiplex PCR was the method, and the copy in TCRdb shows in-frame clones only, minus some. The profile covers 150,000 to 200,000 clones, with 85% to 90% appearing a single time and approximately 4.4% taken by the ten largest. Sequenced input: peripheral blood. The receptors were gathered from a human donor in a cohort sampled during active COVID-19.

This chain joins TRBV4-3 and TRBJ2-7; TRBD1 might be the D (6 bases). The CDR3 extends over 15 amino acids. V gave up 0 bases and J gave up 0 bases, with 9 bases separating them. The germline gives CDR1 LGHNA, CDR2 YSLEER. CDR3 amino acids: CASSQDTGPSYEQYF. As DNA, the CDR3 is TGCGCCAGCAGCCAAGATACAGGGCCCTCCTACGAGCAGTACTTC.

V gene TRBV27 combines with J gene TRBJ2-1; TRBD2 matches at 11 bases. CDR1 MNHEY and CDR2 SMNVEV come from the germline V gene (reference sequence). The CDR3 has 16 amino acids. V shed 6 bases, J shed 7 bases, and the junction held 11 bases outside the gene matches. The CDR3 nucleotides read TGTGCCAGCAGCCGAGTTGGGACTAGCGGTGGGAATGAGCAGTTCTTC. Translating gives CASSRVGTSGGNEQFF.

The V call is TRBV2, the J call TRBJ1-5; 9 bases fit TRBD1. The ends lost 5 bases at V and 2 bases at J; junction bases unmatched: 1. This CDR3 spans 14 amino acids. Germline V gene data show CDR1 as SNHLY and CDR2 as FYNNEI. CDR3 DNA sequence: TGTGCCAGCAGTAGGACAGGGGGCAATCAGCCCCAGCATTTT. Its translation: CASSRTGGNQPQHF.

CDR3 residues: CAWSLYFGRGTEAFF. The CDR3 DNA is TGTGCCTGGAGTTTGTATTTTGGTAGAGGCACTGAAGCTTTCTTT. This chain uses TRBV30 with TRBJ1-1; D not certain. With 2 bases removed from V and 4 bases from J, the gap between germline ends came to 17 bases. Germline-derived CDR1 and CDR2 are GTSNPN and SVGIG (reference sequence). This CDR3 region has 15 residues.

The V call is TRBV3-1 (or the pseudogene TRBV3-2), the J call TRBJ1-2; D unclear. This CDR3 spans 13 amino acids. V was cut by 6 bases and J by 0 bases, with 8 bases left in between. Germline V gene sequence: CDR1 LGHDT, CDR2 YNNKEL (reference sequence). Here the CDR3 reads CASSYPANYGYTF. In nucleotides, the CDR3 is TGTGCCAGCAGTTACCCAGCTAACTATGGCTACACCTTC.

In DNA form, the CDR3 reads TGTGCCAGCAGTGAGGGACAGGGGTTAAACACTGAAGCTTTCTTT. Translation gives CASSEGQGLNTEAFF. This chain uses TRBV27 with TRBJ1-1; 10 nucleotides match TRBD1. This CDR3 region has 15 residues. V shed 5 bases, J shed 2 bases, and the junction held 5 bases outside the gene matches. CDR1 is MNHEY and CDR2 is SMNVEV in the germline V gene (reference sequence).

This chain joins TRBV19 and TRBJ2-7; TRBD1 matches 10 bases. This CDR3 is built from 15 residues. Germline loops: CDR1 LNHDA, CDR2 SQIVND (reference sequence). Trimming cost V 3 bases and J 2 bases; bases outside gene matches: 4. The CDR3 nucleotides are TGTGCCAGTAGTATTGGGACAGGGGTAACCTACGAGCAGTACTTC. This translates into CASSIGTGVTYEQYF.

With respect to this clone: This sample also contains other DNA sequences that code for the same CDR3. This chain links TRBV5-1 with TRBJ2-3, with 7 bases lining up with TRBD1. Per germline, CDR1 SGHRS and CDR2 YFSETQ. Losses at the gene ends were 0 bases for V and 2 bases for J; bases not matched to a gene: 3. There are 15 residues in the CDR3. The DNA of the CDR3 is TGCGCCAGCAGCTTGGGACAGGGCATCACAGATACGCAGTATTTT. Its translation is CASSLGQGITDTQYF. Together with reference TRBV5-1 and TRBJ2-3, the CDR3 gives the full variable domain: KAGVTQTPRYLIKTRGQQVTLSCSPISGHRSVSWYQQTPGQGLQFLFEYFSETQRNKGNFPGRFSGRQFSNSRSEMNVSTLELGDSALYLCASSLGQGITDTQYFGPGTRLTVL.

The V gene is TRBV10-2, the J gene TRBJ2-5, with 11 bases identical to TRBD2. Germline CDR1 is WSHSY and CDR2 is SAAADI. J was trimmed by 2 bases and V by 5 bases; bases with no gene match: 1. The CDR3 runs to 14 residues. DNA for the CDR3: TGCGCCAGCAGTTTAGCGGGAGGGCAAGAGACCCAGTACTTC. Encoded protein: CASSLAGGQETQYF.

The chain combines TRBV28 with TRBJ2-7; 10 bases match TRBD1. The germline CDR1 and CDR2 sequences are MDHEN and SYDVKM. The CDR3 is 13 residues long. With 10 bases clipped from V and 6 bases from J, the junction kept 9 bases outside the gene matches. The CDR3 sequence: CAIPGQGNGEQYF. For the CDR3, the DNA is TGTGCCATCCCGGGACAGGGGAACGGCGAGCAGTACTTC.

This clone was counted once. The gene calls are TRBV5-1 and TRBJ2-4; 13 bases are a match to TRBD2. Trimming took 4 bases from V and 3 from J; bases not matched to a gene: 7. This CDR3 region has 17 residues. The germline gives CDR1 SGHRS, CDR2 YFSETQ. The CDR3, as DNA: TGCGCCAGCAGCCCGGGACTAGCGGGATCTGGCAAAAACATTCAGTACTTC. Protein: CASSPGLAGSGKNIQYF.

On this clone itself: Other DNA sequences of this sample code for an identical CDR3. This chain links TRBV20-1 with TRBJ2-7, with TRBD1 matching over 7 bases. After removal of 5 bases from V and 4 bases from J, the junction contained 2 bases not matched to a gene. The CDR3 totals 11 residues. Germline V lookup: CDR1 DFQATT, CDR2 SNEGSKA (reference sequence). CDR3 in DNA: TGCAGTGCTCCCAGGGGGTACGAGCAGTACTTC. This codes for CSAPRGYEQYF.

V is TRBV7-9 and J is TRBJ1-5; possibly TRBD1 for D (5 bases). The CDR3 is made up of 13 amino acids. Trimming pared 4 bases from V and 6 bases from J, leaving 10 bases between. Germline V lookup: CDR1 SEHNR, CDR2 FQNEAQ (reference sequence). The CDR3 DNA reads as TGTGCCAGCAGCTCGACAGACAGTCAGCCCCAGCATTTT. Protein: CASSSTDSQPQHF.

This rearrangement joins TRBV19 to TRBJ1-5, with D maybe TRBD1 (5 bases). CDR1 and CDR2 (germline): LNHDA, SQIVND (reference sequence). V was cut by 5 bases and J by 3 bases, with 11 bases left in between. The CDR3 has 14 amino acids. This chain's CDR3 is CASSSQGFNQPQHF. As DNA, the CDR3 is TGTGCCAGTAGTTCTCAGGGATTCAATCAGCCCCAGCATTTT.

The chain recombines TRBV3-1 (or the pseudogene TRBV3-2) with TRBJ2-1; 13 nucleotides agree with TRBD2. There are 17 residues in the CDR3. Trimming cost V 3 bases and J 6 bases; bases outside gene matches: 8. Germline loops: CDR1 LGHDT, CDR2 YNNKEL (reference sequence). CDR3 DNA sequence: TGTGCCAGCAGCCAGGCCACTAGCGGGAGGGCCAGCAATGAGCAGTTCTTC. It is translated as CASSQATSGRASNEQFF.

The V and J genes are TRBV4-3 and TRBJ1-1; 7 nucleotides agree with TRBD1. The CDR3 length is 14 residues. Unmatched junction bases numbered 4, after V lost 4 bases and J lost 2 bases. CDR1 and CDR2 (germline): LGHNA, YSLEER. For the CDR3, the DNA is TGCGCCAGCAGCCCGGGACAGACAAACACTGAAGCTTTCTTT. Encoded protein: CASSPGQTNTEAFF.

The chain joins TRBV18 to TRBJ2-3, with no clear D. V was pared by 3 bases and J by 6 bases, with 22 bases between. The CDR3 loop spans 17 amino acids. Germline CDR1 is KGHSH and CDR2 is LQKENI. CDR3 coding DNA: TGTGCCAGCTCACCCCAAAACTTTATCGGTTCCTTCGATACGCAGTATTTT. It translates to CASSPQNFIGSFDTQYF. The complete variable domain, with remaining parts taken from reference TRBV18 and TRBJ2-3, reads NAGVMQNPRHLVRRRGQEARLRCSPMKGHSHVYWYRQLPEEGLKFMVYLQKENIIDESGMPKERFSAEFPKEGPSILRIQQVVRGDSAAYFCASSPQNFIGSFDTQYFGPGTRLTVL.

The chain recombines TRBV4-1 with TRBJ2-3; 10 positions match TRBD2. The CDR3 length is 16 residues. Germline CDR1 reads MGHRA; CDR2 reads YSYEKL. The junction had 4 bases not matched to a gene; V was cut back by 0 bases and J by 4 bases. In nucleotides, the CDR3 is TGCGCCAGCAGCCAAGAAACTAGCGGGGCCCCAGATACGCAGTATTTT. Protein sequence: CASSQETSGAPDTQYF.

The chain employs TRBV27 and TRBJ2-1; 12 nucleotides line up with TRBD1. V shed 11 bases, J shed 9 bases, and the junction held 8 bases outside the gene matches. The germline V gene encodes CDR1 MNHEY and CDR2 SMNVEV (reference sequence). The CDR3 totals 13 residues. CDR3 nucleotide sequence: TGTGCCTCCTGGGACAGGGGGCCTGGTGAGCAGTTCTTC. This sequence encodes CASWDRGPGEQFF.

The sample holds one count of this clone. This chain connects TRBV6-6 to TRBJ1-2; no clear D gene. V lost 2 bases and J 2 bases, leaving 9 bases between the germline ends. CDR1 and CDR2 (germline): MNHNY, SVGAGI (reference sequence). The CDR3 runs to 14 residues. In nucleotides, the CDR3 is TGTGCCAGCAGTTACGATACAACGAACTATGGCTACACCTTC. Translated: CASSYDTTNYGYTF.

The chain is built from TRBV27 and TRBJ1-5; D perhaps matches TRBD1 (5 bases). Trimming took off 8 bases at V and 4 bases at J, with 12 bases between the two ends. Germline loops: CDR1 MNHEY, CDR2 SMNVEV (reference sequence). The CDR3 length is 13 residues. The CDR3 loop reads CASRPAGNQPQHF. The CDR3 nucleotides read TGTGCCAGCCGCCCGGCAGGGAATCAGCCCCAGCATTTT.

This chain joins TRBV9 and TRBJ2-5; the D gene is possibly TRBD2 (6 bases). This CDR3 spans 15 amino acids. Germline CDR1 SGDLS, CDR2 YYNGEE. Trimming left V 2 bases short and J 5 bases short, with 16 bases between. CDR3 in DNA: TGTGCCAGCAGCGTTTCGACACGGGAGTCGGAGACCCAGTACTTC. It encodes CASSVSTRESETQYF.

CDR3 nucleotides: TGTGCCAGCAGCCCCCGCCGGGACAGGCCTAACTATGGCTACACCTTC. Translation: CASSPRRDRPNYGYTF. The V and J genes are TRBV9 and TRBJ1-2, with 8 bases fitting TRBD1. Germline CDR1 is SGDLS and CDR2 is YYNGEE. The CDR3 runs 16 residues. The V segment lost 4 bases and the J segment 0 bases; nucleotides outside the gene matches: 8.

The chain carries TRBV5-4 and TRBJ1-1, with 9 bases identical to TRBD1. V dropped 5 bases and J dropped 1; count of bases not matched to a gene: 6. Germline assignment: CDR1 SGHNT and CDR2 YYREEE (reference sequence). The CDR3 has 15 amino acids. This chain's CDR3 is CASRPLDRGNTEAFF. CDR3 DNA: TGTGCCAGCAGGCCACTGGACAGGGGGAACACTGAAGCTTTCTTT.

V usage is TRBV27 and J usage is TRBJ1-6; D is possibly TRBD1 (5 bases). V lost 6 bases and J lost 7, with 10 bases in between. Germline CDR1 is MNHEY and CDR2 is SMNVEV (reference sequence). The CDR3 is made up of 13 amino acids. In nucleotides, the CDR3 is TGTGCCAGCAGGGGGGGAGGCAATTCACCCCTCCACTTT. Amino acids: CASRGGGNSPLHF.

This chain links TRBV14 with TRBJ1-1; D is ambiguous. The ends were cut back, 4 bases at V and 6 bases at J, with 12 bases in the middle. The CDR3 runs to 13 residues. Germline V gene data show CDR1 as SGHDN and CDR2 as FVKESK. CDR3 DNA sequence: TGTGCCAGCAGCCTTTTGGGCGTATCTGAAGCTTTCTTT. As protein: CASSLLGVSEAFF.

The chain combines TRBV4-1 with TRBJ2-5; tentative D call: TRBD2 (7 bases). This CDR3 contains 15 residues. Germline V lookup: CDR1 MGHRA, CDR2 YSYEKL. V gave up 1 base and J gave up 5 bases, with 14 bases separating them. Here the CDR3 DNA reads TGCGCCAGCAGCCAAGTTCCGGGGGGCGGTGAGACCCAGTACTTC. Translation: CASSQVPGGGETQYF.

This chain links TRBV4-3 with TRBJ1-4; 10 nucleotides line up with TRBD1. The CDR3 loop spans 16 amino acids. Losses at the gene ends were 3 bases for V and 6 bases for J; bases not matched to a gene: 7. Germline V gives CDR1 LGHNA, CDR2 YSLEER. The CDR3 DNA reads TGCGCCAGCAGCCACGGGCCCGGGACAGGGGATGAAAAACTGTTTTTT. It specifies CASSHGPGTGDEKLFF.

The chain joins TRBV28 to TRBJ1-1; 9 nucleotides match TRBD1. The CDR3 sequence is 14 residues long. V trimming: 7 bases; J trimming: 4 bases; junction bases outside the gene matches: 7. In germline, CDR1 is MDHEN, CDR2 SYDVKM. The chain's CDR3 is CASTSGQGGTEAFF. CDR3 nucleotides: TGTGCCAGCACCTCGGGACAGGGAGGCACTGAAGCTTTCTTT.

V gene TRBV6-6 combines with J gene TRBJ1-5; D uncertain. V was shortened by 7 bases and J by 7 bases, with 17 bases between the two germline ends. Per the germline V gene, CDR1 is MNHNY and CDR2 is SVGAGI (reference sequence). The CDR3 consists of 14 residues. This chain's CDR3 is CASTSIGVEQPQHF. The CDR3 nucleotides read TGTGCCAGCACCTCGATCGGGGTGGAACAGCCCCAGCATTTT.

J is TRBJ1-2 and V is TRBV19; D gene uncertain. V was clipped by 2 bases and J by 4 bases, with 14 bases between them. Germline V CDR1 and CDR2: LNHDA, SQIVND (reference sequence). The CDR3 is 15 residues long. The CDR3 loop is CASSIPAGGFYGYTF. The CDR3 nucleotides are TGTGCCAGTAGTATACCCGCGGGAGGGTTCTATGGCTACACCTTC. Filled out from reference TRBV19 and TRBJ1-2, the complete variable domain reads DGGITQSPKYLFRKEGQNVTLSCEQNLNHDAMYWYRQDPGQGLRLIYYSQIVNDFQKGDIAEGYSVSREKKESFPLTVTSAQKNPTAFYLCASSIPAGGFYGYTFGSGTRLTVV.

The chain recombines TRBV27 with TRBJ1-2, with no clear D. CDR3 length equals 12 residues. CDR1 MNHEY and CDR2 SMNVEV come from the germline V gene (reference sequence). V was shortened by 5 bases and J by 4 bases, with 8 bases between the two germline ends. The CDR3 DNA follows: TGTGCCAGCAGTACGACGGGCTATGGCTACACCTTC. Encoded protein: CASSTTGYGYTF.